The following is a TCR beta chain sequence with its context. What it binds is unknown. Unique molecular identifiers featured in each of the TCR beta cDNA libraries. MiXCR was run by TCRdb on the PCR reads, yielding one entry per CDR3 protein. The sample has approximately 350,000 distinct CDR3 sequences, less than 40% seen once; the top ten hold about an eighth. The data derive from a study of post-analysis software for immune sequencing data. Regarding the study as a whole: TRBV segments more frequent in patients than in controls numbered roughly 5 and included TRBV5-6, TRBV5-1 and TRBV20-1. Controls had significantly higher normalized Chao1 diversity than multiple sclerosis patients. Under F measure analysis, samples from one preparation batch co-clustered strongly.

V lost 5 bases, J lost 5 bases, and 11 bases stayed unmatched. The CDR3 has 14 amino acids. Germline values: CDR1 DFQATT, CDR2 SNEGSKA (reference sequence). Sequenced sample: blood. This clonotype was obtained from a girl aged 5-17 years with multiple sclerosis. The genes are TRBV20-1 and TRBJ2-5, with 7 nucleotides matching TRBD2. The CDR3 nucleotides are TGCAGTGCTCTTACCCTAGGACTAGACGAGACCCAGTACTTC. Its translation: CSALTLGLDETQYF.